This T cell receptor beta chain appears in the sequencing data of a study of brain T cells in children with intractable seizures. The time point: blood from clinic visit 5 months post-surgery; TSC patient then seizure free. Sequencing was limited to surgery cases with top T cell transcript signatures in brain tissue. Pre-surgery treatment included at least one anti-epileptic drug. A word on this clone: The antigen remains unidentified.

General study points: Absence of clones before surgery may stem from lower sequencing depth.

TCRdb's copy holds only in-frame clones and misses some; the assay was immunoSEQ multiplex PCR. Among 340,000 or so clones listed, roughly 92% were seen once. The CDR3 spans 13 residues. Germline-derived CDR1 and CDR2 are MNHEY and SVGAGI. Trimming shortened V by 7 bases and J by 9 bases, and 16 bases separated the two germline ends. The genes are TRBV6-5 and TRBJ2-1; D possibly corresponds to TRBD2 (5 bases). This TCR derives from a boy under three years old with tuberous sclerosis and intractable seizures. The material sequenced was peripheral blood, taken roughly 5 months after surgery. As DNA, the CDR3 is TGTGCCAGCATTATAAGAGGTGAGGGTGAGCAGTTCTTC. It is translated as CASIIRGEGEQFF.